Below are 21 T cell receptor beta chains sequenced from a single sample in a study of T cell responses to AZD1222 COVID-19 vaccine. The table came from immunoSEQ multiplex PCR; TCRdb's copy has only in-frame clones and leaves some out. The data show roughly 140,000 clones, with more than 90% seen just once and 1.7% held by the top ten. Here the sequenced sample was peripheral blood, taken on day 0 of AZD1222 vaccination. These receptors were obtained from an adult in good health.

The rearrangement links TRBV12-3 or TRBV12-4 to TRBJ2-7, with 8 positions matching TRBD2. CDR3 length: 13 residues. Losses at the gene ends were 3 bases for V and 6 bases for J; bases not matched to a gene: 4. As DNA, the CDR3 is TGTGCCAGCAGTTTTCGGGAGGGTGGCGAGCAGTACTTC. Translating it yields CASSFREGGEQYF.

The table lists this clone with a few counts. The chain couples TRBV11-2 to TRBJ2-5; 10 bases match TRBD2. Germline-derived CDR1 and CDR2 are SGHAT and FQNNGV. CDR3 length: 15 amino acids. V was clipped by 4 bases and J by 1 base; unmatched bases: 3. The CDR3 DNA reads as TGTGCCAGCAGCTCTAGCGGGAGTTCCCAAGAGACCCAGTACTTC. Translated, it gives CASSSSGSSQETQYF.

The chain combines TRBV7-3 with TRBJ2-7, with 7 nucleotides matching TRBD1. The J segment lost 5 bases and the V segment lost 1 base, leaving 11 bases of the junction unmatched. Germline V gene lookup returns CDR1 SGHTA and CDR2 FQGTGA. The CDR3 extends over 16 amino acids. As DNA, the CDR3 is TGTGCCAGCAGCTTAAGGGGCACAGGGGTCTCAAACGAGCAGTACTTC. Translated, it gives CASSLRGTGVSNEQYF.

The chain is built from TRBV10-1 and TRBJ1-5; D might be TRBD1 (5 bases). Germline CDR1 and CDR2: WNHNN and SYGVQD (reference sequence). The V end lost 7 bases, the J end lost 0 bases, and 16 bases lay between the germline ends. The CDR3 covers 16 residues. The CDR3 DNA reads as TGCGCCAGCATCACTCACGACAGTACTAGCAATCAGCCCCAGCATTTT. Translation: CASITHDSTSNQPQHF.

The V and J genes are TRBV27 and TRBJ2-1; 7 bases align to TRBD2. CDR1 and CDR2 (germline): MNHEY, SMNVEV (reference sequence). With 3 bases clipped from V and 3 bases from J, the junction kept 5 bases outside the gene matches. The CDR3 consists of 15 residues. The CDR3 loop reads CASSLTSGVYNEQFF. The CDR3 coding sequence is TGTGCCAGCAGTTTGACCAGCGGGGTCTACAATGAGCAGTTCTTC.

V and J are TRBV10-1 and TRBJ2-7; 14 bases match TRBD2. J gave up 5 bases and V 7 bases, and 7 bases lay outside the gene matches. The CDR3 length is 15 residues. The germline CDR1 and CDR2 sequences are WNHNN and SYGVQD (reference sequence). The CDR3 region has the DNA TGCGCCAGCAACGACCCGACTAGCGGGAGGGACGAGCAGTACTTC. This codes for CASNDPTSGRDEQYF.

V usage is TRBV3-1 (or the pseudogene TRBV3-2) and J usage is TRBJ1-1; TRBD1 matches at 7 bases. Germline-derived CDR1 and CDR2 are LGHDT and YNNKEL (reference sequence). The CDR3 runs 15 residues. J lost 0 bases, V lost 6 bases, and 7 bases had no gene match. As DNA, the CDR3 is TGTGCCAGCAGACCCTTGACAGGGATGAACACTGAAGCTTTCTTT. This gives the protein CASRPLTGMNTEAFF.

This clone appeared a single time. This chain's CDR3 is CASTGEGTETQYF. The CDR3 DNA follows: TGTGCCAGCACAGGGGAGGGCACGGAGACCCAGTACTTC. The chain links TRBV28 to TRBJ2-5; a weak D match, TRBD2 (7 bases). The germline gives CDR1 MDHEN, CDR2 SYDVKM. The CDR3 has 13 amino acids. The germline V and J ends were trimmed by 7 bases and 5 bases, with 14 bases remaining between them.

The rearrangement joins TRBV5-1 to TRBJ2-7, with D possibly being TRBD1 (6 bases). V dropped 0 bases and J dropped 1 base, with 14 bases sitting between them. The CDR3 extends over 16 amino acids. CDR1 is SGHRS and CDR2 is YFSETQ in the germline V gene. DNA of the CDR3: TGCGCCAGCAGCTTGGGCCCCCGACAGGTATCCTACGAGCAGTACTTC. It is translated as CASSLGPRQVSYEQYF.

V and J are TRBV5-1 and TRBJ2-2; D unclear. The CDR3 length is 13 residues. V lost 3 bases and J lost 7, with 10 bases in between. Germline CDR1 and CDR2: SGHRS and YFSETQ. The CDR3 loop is CASSSLLGGELFF. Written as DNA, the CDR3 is TGCGCCAGCAGCTCCCTTTTAGGCGGGGAGCTGTTTTTT. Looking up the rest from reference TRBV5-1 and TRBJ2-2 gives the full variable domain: KAGVTQTPRYLIKTRGQQVTLSCSPISGHRSVSWYQQTPGQGLQFLFEYFSETQRNKGNFPGRFSGRQFSNSRSEMNVSTLELGDSALYLCASSSLLGGELFFGEGSRLTVL.

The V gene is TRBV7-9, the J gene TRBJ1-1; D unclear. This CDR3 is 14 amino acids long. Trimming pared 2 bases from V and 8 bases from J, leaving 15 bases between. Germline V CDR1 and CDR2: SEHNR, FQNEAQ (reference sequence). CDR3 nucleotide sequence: TGTGCCAGCAGCTTACCGGATACTCCAAGAGAAGCTTTCTTT. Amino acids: CASSLPDTPREAFF.

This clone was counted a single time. CDR3 loop: CAWSEGQLNTEAFF. The CDR3 coding sequence is TGTGCCTGGAGCGAAGGACAATTGAACACTGAAGCTTTCTTT. The chain carries TRBV30 and TRBJ1-1, with a possible D match to TRBD1 (5 bases). The CDR3 is 14 residues long. Trimming took off 3 bases at V and 0 bases at J, with 11 bases between the two ends. Germline CDR1 reads GTSNPN; CDR2 reads SVGIG (reference sequence).

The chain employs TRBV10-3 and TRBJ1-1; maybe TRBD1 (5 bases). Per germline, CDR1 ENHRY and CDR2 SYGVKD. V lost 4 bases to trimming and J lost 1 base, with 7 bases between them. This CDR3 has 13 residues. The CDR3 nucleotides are TGTGCCATCAGTGGGAGGGGGAACACTGAAGCTTTCTTT. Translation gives CAISGRGNTEAFF.

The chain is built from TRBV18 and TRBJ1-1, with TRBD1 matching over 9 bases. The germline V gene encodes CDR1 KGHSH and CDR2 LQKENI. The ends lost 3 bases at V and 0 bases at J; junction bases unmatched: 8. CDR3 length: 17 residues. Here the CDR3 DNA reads TGTGCCAGCTCACCTAGAGGACAGGGGCCCATGAACACTGAAGCTTTCTTT. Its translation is CASSPRGQGPMNTEAFF.

CDR3 region: CASRWGLGTEAFF. CDR3 in DNA: TGTGCCAGTAGATGGGGCCTGGGGACTGAAGCTTTCTTT. The V gene is TRBV19, the J gene TRBJ1-1, with D possibly matching TRBD1 (5 bases). Trimming took off 6 bases at V and 5 bases at J, with 13 bases between the two ends. The CDR3 contains 13 residues. The germline CDR1 and CDR2 sequences are LNHDA and SQIVND (reference sequence).

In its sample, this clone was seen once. The CDR3 coding sequence is TGTGCCAGCAGCTTTGGGGGCGCAGGAAACACCATATATTTT. Its protein product is CASSFGGAGNTIYF. The chain joins TRBV5-5 to TRBJ1-3; D possibly corresponds to TRBD1 (6 bases). V gave up 2 bases and J gave up 4 bases, with 10 bases separating them. Germline CDR1 SGHKS, CDR2 YYEKEE (reference sequence). This CDR3 is 14 amino acids long.

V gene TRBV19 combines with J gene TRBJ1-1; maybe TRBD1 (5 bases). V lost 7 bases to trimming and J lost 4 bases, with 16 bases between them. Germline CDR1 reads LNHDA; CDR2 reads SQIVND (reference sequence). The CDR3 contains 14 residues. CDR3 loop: CASTPGGGVTEAFF. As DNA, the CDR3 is TGTGCCAGTACCCCCGGAGGAGGGGTCACTGAAGCTTTCTTT.

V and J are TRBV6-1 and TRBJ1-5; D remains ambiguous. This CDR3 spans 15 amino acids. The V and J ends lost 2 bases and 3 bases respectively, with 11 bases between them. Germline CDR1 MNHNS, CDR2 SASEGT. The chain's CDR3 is CASSEPRTPNQPQHF. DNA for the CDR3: TGTGCCAGCAGTGAACCTAGGACCCCCAATCAGCCCCAGCATTTT.

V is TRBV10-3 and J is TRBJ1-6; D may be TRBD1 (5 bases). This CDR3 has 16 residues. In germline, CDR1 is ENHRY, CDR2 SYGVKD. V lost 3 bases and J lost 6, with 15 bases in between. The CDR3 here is CAISEARRGTNSPLHF. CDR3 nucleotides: TGTGCCATCAGTGAAGCGCGGAGGGGCACTAATTCACCCCTCCACTTT.

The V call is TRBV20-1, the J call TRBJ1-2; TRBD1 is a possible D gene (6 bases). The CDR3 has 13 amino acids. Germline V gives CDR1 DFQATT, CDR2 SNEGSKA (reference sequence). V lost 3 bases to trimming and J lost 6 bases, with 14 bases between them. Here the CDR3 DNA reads TGCAGTGCTAGTCGGTCAGGGGATAATGGCTACACCTTC. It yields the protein CSASRSGDNGYTF.

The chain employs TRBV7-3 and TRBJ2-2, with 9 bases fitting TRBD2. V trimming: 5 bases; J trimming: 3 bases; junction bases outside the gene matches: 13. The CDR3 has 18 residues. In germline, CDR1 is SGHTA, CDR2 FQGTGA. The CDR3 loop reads CASSAAISGSIDTGELFF. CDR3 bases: TGTGCCAGCAGCGCGGCGATTAGCGGGAGTATCGACACCGGGGAGCTGTTTTTT.